Listed here are 3 T cell receptor beta chains from one sample, sequenced in a study of T cells after yellow fever vaccination. TCRdb analysed the 5' RACE reads with MiXCR anew, one entry per CDR3 protein. The sample comprises about 580,000 distinct CDR3 sequences, approximately 16% of which are singletons, and roughly 17% rests with the top ten. The material sequenced was PBMCs, taken 5 to 6 days after the first yellow fever vaccination. Every receptor here comes from a man between 18 and 29 years old who received the YFV17D yellow fever vaccine.

This rearrangement joins TRBV3-1 to TRBJ2-5; no firm D call. V shed 4 bases and J shed 5 bases, with 5 bases lying between them. The CDR3 covers 11 residues. In germline, CDR1 is LGHDT, CDR2 YNNKEL (reference sequence). Here the CDR3 DNA reads TGTGCCAGCAGCCGATGGGAGACCCAGTACTTC. Its protein is CASSRWETQYF.

This clonotype was counted between two and nine times. This sequence joins TRBV4-3 and TRBJ2-3; 9 bases line up with TRBD2. CDR1 LGHNA and CDR2 YSLEER come from the germline V gene. The CDR3 is made up of 17 amino acids. Trimming took 0 bases from V and 2 from J; bases not matched to a gene: 6. DNA of the CDR3: TGCGCCAGCAGCCAAGATCCCCTAGCGGGGATCACAGATACGCAGTATTTT. This encodes CASSQDPLAGITDTQYF.

The chain uses TRBV18 and TRBJ2-2, with 7 bases aligning to TRBD2. The V segment lost 1 base and the J segment 1 base; nucleotides outside the gene matches: 0. This CDR3 is 15 amino acids long. The germline gives CDR1 KGHSH, CDR2 LQKENI. This chain's CDR3 is CASSPLAGNTGELFF. The CDR3 coding sequence is TGTGCCAGCTCACCACTAGCGGGGAACACCGGGGAGCTGTTTTTT. Full variable domain (outside the CDR3, taken from reference TRBV18 and TRBJ2-2): NAGVMQNPRHLVRRRGQEARLRCSPMKGHSHVYWYRQLPEEGLKFMVYLQKENIIDESGMPKERFSAEFPKEGPSILRIQQVVRGDSAAYFCASSPLAGNTGELFFGEGSRLTVL.